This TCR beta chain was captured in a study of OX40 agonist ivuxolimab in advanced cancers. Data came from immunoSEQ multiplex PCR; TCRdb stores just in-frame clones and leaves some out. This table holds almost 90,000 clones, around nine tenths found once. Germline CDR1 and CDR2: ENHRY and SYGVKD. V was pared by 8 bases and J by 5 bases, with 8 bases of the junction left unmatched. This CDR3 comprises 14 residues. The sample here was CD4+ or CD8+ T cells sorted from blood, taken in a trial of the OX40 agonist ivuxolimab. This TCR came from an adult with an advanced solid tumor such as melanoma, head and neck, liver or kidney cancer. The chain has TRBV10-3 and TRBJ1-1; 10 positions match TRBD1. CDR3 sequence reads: CAIGLGQGETEAFF. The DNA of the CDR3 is TGTGCCATCGGTCTTGGACAGGGGGAAACTGAAGCTTTCTTT.